The entry that follows covers one T cell receptor beta chain sequence. Its matching antigen is unknown. TCRbeta library construction was performed incorporating unique molecular identifiers. MiXCR, run by TCRdb on the PCR reads, gives a single entry per CDR3 protein. Of about 640,000 distinct CDR3 sequences in the sample, over 10% are singletons; the top ten hold 2.2%. The source of the sample is a study of T-cell reconstitution after alpha-beta-depleted transplantation in children. Study-wide results and caveats: Recipient T cells and thymic progenitors that survived were the source of the high TCRbeta diversity seen at day 60 in some patients. Reportedly, alpha-beta T cells present about two months post-transplant originated from several hundred expanded clones of graft origin.

This CDR3 has 14 amino acids. The junction had 10 bases not matched to a gene; V was cut back by 3 bases and J by 7 bases. Germline V lookup: CDR1 SGHRS, CDR2 YFSETQ. J is TRBJ2-7 and V is TRBV5-1; 7 nucleotides match TRBD1. The clonotype was recovered from a male patient between 10 and 17 years old who had a stem cell transplant for acute myeloid leukemia, so the T cells may come from the graft donor. Here the sequenced sample was PBMCs, mostly from graft donor cells, taken 360 days after TCRalphabeta/CD19-depleted stem cell transplant. The CDR3 protein is CASSWGTVEREQYF. The CDR3 DNA is TGCGCCAGCAGCTGGGGGACAGTGGAAAGGGAGCAGTACTTC.